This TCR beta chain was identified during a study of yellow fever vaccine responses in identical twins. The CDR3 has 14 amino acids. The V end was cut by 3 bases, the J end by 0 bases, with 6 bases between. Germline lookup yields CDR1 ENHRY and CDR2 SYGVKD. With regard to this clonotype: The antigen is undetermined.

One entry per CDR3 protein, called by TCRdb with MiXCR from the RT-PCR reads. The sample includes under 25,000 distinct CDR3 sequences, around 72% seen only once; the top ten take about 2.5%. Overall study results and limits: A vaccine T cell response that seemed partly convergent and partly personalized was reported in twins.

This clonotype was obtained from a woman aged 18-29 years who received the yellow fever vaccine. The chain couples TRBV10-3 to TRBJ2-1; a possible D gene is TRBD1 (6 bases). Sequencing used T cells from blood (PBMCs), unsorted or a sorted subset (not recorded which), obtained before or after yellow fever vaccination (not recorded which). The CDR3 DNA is TGTGCCATCAGTGAAGGGGGCTCCTACAATGAGCAGTTCTTC. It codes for CAISEGGSYNEQFF.